This T cell receptor (beta chain) was retrieved from a study of T-cell reconstitution after alpha-beta-depleted transplantation in children. The CDR3 is 16 residues long. V was pared by 6 bases and J by 1 base, with 13 bases between. From germline, CDR1 is MNHEY and CDR2 SMNVEV (reference sequence). Researchers prepared the TCRbeta library using unique molecular identifiers, the study reports. TCRdb recomputed calls from the PCR reads with MiXCR, one row per CDR3 protein. This table holds 300,000 to 400,000 distinct CDR3 sequences, roughly 15% found once. This chain joins TRBV27 and TRBJ2-6; maybe TRBD2 (6 bases). The receptor was isolated from a male patient under 10 years old who had a stem cell transplant for acute lymphoblastic leukemia, so the T cells may come from the graft donor. Sequencing was performed on PBMCs, mostly from graft donor cells, taken 360 days after TCRalphabeta/CD19-depleted stem cell transplant. CDR3 in DNA: TGTGCCAGCAGCCGACTAGAAGAGTCTGGGGCCAACGTCCTGACTTTC. This codes for CASSRLEESGANVLTF.